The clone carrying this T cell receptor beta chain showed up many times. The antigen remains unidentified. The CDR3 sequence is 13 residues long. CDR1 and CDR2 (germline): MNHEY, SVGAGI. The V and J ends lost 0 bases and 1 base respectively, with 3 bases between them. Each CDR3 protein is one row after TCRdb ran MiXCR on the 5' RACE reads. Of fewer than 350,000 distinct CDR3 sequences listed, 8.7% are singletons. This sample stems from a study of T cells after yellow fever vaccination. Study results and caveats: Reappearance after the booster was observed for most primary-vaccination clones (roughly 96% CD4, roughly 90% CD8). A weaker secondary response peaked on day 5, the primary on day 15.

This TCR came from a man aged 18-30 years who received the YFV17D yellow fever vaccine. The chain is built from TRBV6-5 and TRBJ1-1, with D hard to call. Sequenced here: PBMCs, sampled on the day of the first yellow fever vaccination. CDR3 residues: CASSYSQNTEAFF. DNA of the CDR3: TGTGCCAGCAGTTACTCACAGAACACTGAAGCTTTCTTT.